A single sample gave rise to the 12 T cell receptor beta chains below, sequenced in a study of cytomegalovirus exposure and HLA in healthy donors. The PCR used 60 Vbeta and 13 Jbeta primers. Sequencing used immunoSEQ multiplex PCR; TCRdb keeps in-frame clones, though not all of them. The sample lists 100,000 or so clones; around 79% were seen once. Sequencing was done on a sample of PBMCs. The receptors stem from a middle-aged woman in good health and CMV-seronegative.

The chain has TRBV7-9 and TRBJ2-5; 7 positions agree with TRBD1. This CDR3 has 13 residues. V trimming: 3 bases; J trimming: 3 bases; junction bases outside the gene matches: 1. Looked up from germline, CDR1 is SEHNR and CDR2 is FQNEAQ (reference sequence). The CDR3 loop reads CASSFDREETQYF. The CDR3 nucleotides read TGTGCCAGCAGCTTCGACAGGGAAGAGACCCAGTACTTC.

This clone was picked up one time. The rearrangement links TRBV27 to TRBJ2-5; 12 bases are shared with TRBD2. The CDR3 runs to 16 residues. CDR1 and CDR2 from the germline V gene are MNHEY and SMNVEV (reference sequence). The junction had 4 bases not matched to a gene; V was cut back by 5 bases and J by 0 bases. In nucleotides, the CDR3 is TGTGCCAGCAGTCCCCGGACTAGCGGGAACCAAGAGACCCAGTACTTC. Translated, it gives CASSPRTSGNQETQYF.

A note on this clone: This same CDR3 is encoded by further DNA sequences in the sample. V usage is TRBV9 and J usage is TRBJ2-7, with 8 bases fitting TRBD1. The V gene's germline CDR1 is SGDLS and CDR2 YYNGEE. V dropped 5 bases and J dropped 2; count of bases not matched to a gene: 6. The length of the CDR3 is 14 residues. Written as DNA, the CDR3 is TGTGCCAGCAGTCCGGGGACAGGTCCCTACGAGCAGTACTTC. Translated: CASSPGTGPYEQYF.

The table lists this clone with a few counts. CDR3 nucleotide sequence: TGTGCCAGCAGTGATCTCGGCAGGGGCTACGTGGCCAAACTGTTTTTT. The encoded protein is CASSDLGRGYVAKLFF. The V gene is TRBV6-1, the J gene TRBJ1-4; a possible D gene is TRBD1 (6 bases). Trimming pared 3 bases from V and 11 bases from J, leaving 22 bases between. CDR1 MNHNS and CDR2 SASEGT come from the germline V gene. The CDR3 runs 16 residues.

This clone was seen more than once but under ten times. The J gene is TRBJ2-1, the V gene TRBV15, with D tentatively TRBD1 (5 bases). Germline CDR1 LNHNV, CDR2 YYDKDF (reference sequence). The length of the CDR3 is 14 residues. V was cut by 0 bases and J by 4 bases, with 7 bases left in between. The CDR3 DNA sequence: TGTGCCACCAGCAGAGAACAGGTTTACAATGAGCAGTTCTTC. The encoded protein is CATSREQVYNEQFF.

The chain has TRBV7-9 and TRBJ2-1; the match to TRBD2 covers 9 bases. Germline values: CDR1 SEHNR, CDR2 FQNEAQ (reference sequence). The CDR3 totals 13 residues. The V segment lost 0 bases and the J segment 10 bases; nucleotides outside the gene matches: 1. In nucleotides, the CDR3 is TGTGCCAGCAGCTTAGCTAGCGGGAGAGAGCAGTTCTTC. Translated: CASSLASGREQFF. Filled out from reference TRBV7-9 and TRBJ2-1, the complete variable domain reads DTGVSQNPRHKITKRGQNVTFRCDPISEHNRLYWYRQTLGQGPEFLTYFQNEAQLEKSRLLSDRFSAERPKGSFSTLEIQRTEQGDSAMYLCASSLASGREQFFGPGTRLTVL.

The chain carries TRBV7-2 and TRBJ1-1; 8 nucleotides match TRBD1. This CDR3 is 13 amino acids long. Looked up from germline, CDR1 is SGHTA and CDR2 is FQGNSA. V dropped 5 bases and J dropped 4; count of bases not matched to a gene: 3. The CDR3 nucleotides are TGTGCCAGCAGCAATACAGGGGGCACTGAAGCTTTCTTT. Amino acids: CASSNTGGTEAFF.

The chain couples TRBV14 to TRBJ2-3, with 11 positions matching TRBD2. Germline V lookup: CDR1 SGHDN, CDR2 FVKESK. The CDR3 consists of 16 residues. After removal of 3 bases from V and 0 bases from J, the junction contained 2 bases not matched to a gene. CDR3: CASSQGLAASTDTQYF. CDR3 DNA: TGTGCCAGCAGCCAGGGACTAGCGGCTAGCACAGATACGCAGTATTTT.

The CDR3 reads CASSPYVQGAKLFF. CDR3 in DNA: TGTGCCAGCAGCCCATATGTCCAGGGTGCAAAACTGTTTTTT. The gene calls are TRBV7-2 and TRBJ1-4; possibly TRBD1 for D (5 bases). V was shortened by 5 bases and J by 10 bases, with 17 bases between the two germline ends. Germline CDR1 reads SGHTA; CDR2 reads FQGNSA. The CDR3 sequence is 14 residues long.

This chain connects TRBV23-1 to TRBJ2-3, with D possibly matching TRBD2 (6 bases). TRBV23-1 counts as an open reading frame of uncertain function. Trimming pared 4 bases from V and 4 bases from J, leaving 36 bases between. The CDR3 runs 22 residues. This chain's CDR3 is CASSPPSQSYLERALESDTQYF. DNA of the CDR3: TGCGCCAGCAGTCCGCCTAGTCAATCGTATCTCGAGCGGGCTTTAGAATCAGATACGCAGTATTTT.

This clone was observed a single time. The rearrangement uses TRBV9 and TRBJ1-1; 11 positions agree with TRBD1. J gave up 3 bases and V 4 bases, and 5 bases lay outside the gene matches. The length of the CDR3 is 15 residues. Germline V gene lookup returns CDR1 SGDLS and CDR2 YYNGEE. For the CDR3, the DNA is TGTGCCAGCAGCTCCCGGACAGGGGGCTACACTGAAGCTTTCTTT. Protein: CASSSRTGGYTEAFF.

The V gene is TRBV28, the J gene TRBJ2-3; D ambiguous. The CDR3 is 18 residues long. Germline V gene sequence: CDR1 MDHEN, CDR2 SYDVKM. The V and J ends lost 3 bases and 5 bases respectively, with 24 bases between them. CDR3 sequence reads: CASSFTTLTSARKDTQYF. The CDR3 bases are TGTGCCAGCAGTTTCACCACGTTGACCAGCGCTCGGAAAGATACGCAGTATTTT.